The 30 T cell receptor beta chains below come from one sample, sequenced in a study of blood T cells in healthy people across ages. Sample-barcoded 5' priming and a J-beta primer mix drove a second PCR of roughly 7 to 11 cycles. TCRdb re-called the 5' RACE reads through MiXCR, storing one row per CDR3 protein. The repertoire holds under 2 million distinct CDR3 sequences, with 30% to 35% as singletons. The sequenced material came from blood. These receptors originate from a woman aged 25 to 39 in good health.

This clonotype was seen only a few times. The rearrangement uses TRBV21-1 and TRBJ2-2; TRBD1, as called in the table, went unchecked against the DNA. TRBV21-1 corresponds to a pseudogene. The length of the CDR3 is 17 residues. The CDR3 DNA reads TGTGCCAGCAGCCTGGAAGGCAAACAGGGGTGGACCGGGGAGCTGTTTTTT. Protein product: CASSLEGKQGWTGELFF.

The chain recombines TRBV7-2 with TRBJ1-2; D unclear. This CDR3 region has 15 residues. V gave up 0 bases and J gave up 6 bases, with 14 bases separating them. CDR1 is SGHTA and CDR2 is FQGNSA in the germline V gene. CDR3 sequence reads: CASSLAYSDTDGYTF. CDR3 coding DNA: TGTGCCAGCAGCTTAGCGTATTCAGACACGGATGGCTACACCTTC.

The chain is built from TRBV5-5 and TRBJ2-7; D possibly matches TRBD1 or TRBD2 (5 bases each). From germline, CDR1 is SGHKS and CDR2 YYEKEE (reference sequence). This CDR3 has 16 amino acids. The germline V and J ends were trimmed by 2 bases and 2 bases, with 17 bases remaining between them. CDR3 in amino acids: CASSFLVGTETYEQYF. In DNA, the CDR3 is TGTGCCAGCAGCTTTTTGGTGGGGACGGAGACCTACGAGCAGTACTTC.

In its sample, this clonotype was seen a few times. V usage is TRBV7-6 and J usage is TRBJ1-2; possible D gene TRBD1, 6 bases. This CDR3 comprises 18 residues. CDR1 and CDR2 from the germline V gene are SGHVS and FNYEAQ. The V and J ends lost 5 bases and 8 bases respectively, with 30 bases between them. CDR3 sequence: CASSPREGRGLVDGGYTF. For the CDR3, the DNA is TGTGCCAGCAGCCCACGTGAGGGCAGGGGATTAGTCGATGGCGGCTACACCTTC.

With respect to this clonotype: At one boundary the junction diverges from the germline segment, which might be a read error. The J gene is TRBJ1-1, the V gene TRBV20-1; D unresolved. This CDR3 spans 12 amino acids. Germline V gene lookup returns CDR1 DFQATT and CDR2 SNEGSKA (reference sequence). CDR3 nucleotide sequence: TGCGGTGCCCTCCCGATAAACACTGAAGCTTTCTTT. It codes for CGALPINTEAFF.

The rearrangement joins TRBV27 to TRBJ2-1; the match to TRBD1 covers 8 bases. The CDR3 sequence is 16 residues long. V shed 4 bases and J 2 bases; nucleotides not matched to a gene: 7. The germline V gene encodes CDR1 MNHEY and CDR2 SMNVEV (reference sequence). This CDR3 is CASSSETGDPYNEQFF. The DNA for the CDR3 is TGTGCCAGCAGTTCCGAGACAGGGGACCCCTACAATGAGCAGTTCTTC.

About this clonotype itself: A much larger clonotype is one base distant, so this may be a read error. The rearrangement links TRBV5-1 to TRBJ2-1, with a possible D match to TRBD2 (5 bases). Germline-derived CDR1 and CDR2 are SGHRS and YFSETQ. This CDR3 is 14 amino acids long. V gave up 4 bases and J gave up 6 bases, with 14 bases separating them. The CDR3 bases are TGCGCCAGCAGCCGAGGGAAGGAGTCCAATGAGCAGTTCTTC. Amino acid sequence: CASSRGKESNEQFF.

The chain joins TRBV6-1 to TRBJ2-1, with D possibly being TRBD1 (5 bases). Trimming shortened V by 4 bases and J by 10 bases, and 17 bases separated the two germline ends. The germline gives CDR1 MNHNS, CDR2 SASEGT. The CDR3 contains 14 residues. CDR3 region: CASSVRFQGQEQFF. Written as DNA, the CDR3 is TGTGCCAGCAGTGTGCGGTTTCAGGGCCAAGAGCAGTTCTTC.

The chain recombines TRBV6-6 with TRBJ1-5; TRBD1 agrees at 11 bases. The V gene's germline CDR1 is MNHNY and CDR2 SVGAGI (reference sequence). The CDR3 has 15 residues. V lost 8 bases, J lost 6 bases, and 9 bases stayed unmatched. CDR3 DNA sequence: TGTGCCAGCCGTAAAGCCGGGACAGGGGGTCAGCCCCAGCATTTT. Amino acid sequence: CASRKAGTGGQPQHF.

This clonotype has only a few counts. The chain has TRBV9 and TRBJ2-5; no clear D. Germline V gives CDR1 SGDLS, CDR2 YYNGEE. V was trimmed by 4 bases and J by 6 bases, leaving 13 bases between them. This CDR3 comprises 13 residues. The CDR3 spells CASSPQIVKTQYF. CDR3 DNA sequence: TGTGCCAGCAGCCCTCAAATCGTAAAGACCCAGTACTTC.

In this sample, this clonotype turned up a few times. This chain links TRBV6-1 with TRBJ2-2; D gene ambiguous. V shed 2 bases and J shed 1 base, with 8 bases lying between them. Looked up from germline, CDR1 is MNHNS and CDR2 is SASEGT. The CDR3 consists of 15 residues. CDR3 in amino acids: CASSEMGGNTGELFF. The DNA for the CDR3 is TGTGCCAGCAGTGAAATGGGCGGGAACACCGGGGAGCTGTTTTTT.

This chain uses TRBV12-3 or TRBV12-4 with TRBJ1-1; D gene ambiguous. The V end lost 7 bases, the J end lost 0 bases, and 9 bases lay between the germline ends. This CDR3 has 13 residues. CDR3 loop: CASTPTVNTEAFF. The CDR3 nucleotides are TGTGCCAGCACCCCGACCGTGAACACTGAAGCTTTCTTT.

As regards this clonotype: Given a much more abundant clone one base away, this may be a read error. The gene calls are TRBV29-1 and TRBJ2-7; possible D gene TRBD1, 5 bases. Trimming cost V 7 bases and J 1 base, with 14 bases left between them. The CDR3 totals 13 residues. Germline V gives CDR1 SQVTM, CDR2 ANQGSEA. CDR3 nucleotides: TGCAGCGGTGTAGGGGTCGGTTCCTACGAGCAGTACTTC. It is translated as CSGVGVGSYEQYF.

The chain uses TRBV12-3 or TRBV12-4 and TRBJ1-5, with a weak D call TRBD1 (6 bases). This CDR3 is built from 13 residues. The ends were cut back, 0 bases at V and 7 bases at J, with 7 bases in the middle. Here the CDR3 reads CASSLAQGQPQHF. The CDR3 DNA reads as TGTGCCAGCAGTTTAGCACAGGGACAGCCCCAGCATTTT.

This clonotype was recorded a few times. CDR3 nucleotide sequence: TGTGCCAGCAGCTCCTCCCCACTAGCGGGGGAGACCCAGTACTTC. It codes for CASSSSPLAGETQYF. The chain links TRBV5-6 to TRBJ2-5, with 10 bases fitting TRBD2. CDR3 length: 15 amino acids. The germline V gene has CDR1 SGHDT and CDR2 YYEEEE. Germline trimming cut 3 bases from V and 5 bases from J; bases unmatched to any gene: 7.

V is TRBV20-1 and J is TRBJ1-1; D is uncertain. Trimming stripped 5 bases from V and 4 bases from J, with 17 bases between. CDR1 and CDR2 from the germline V gene are DFQATT and SNEGSKA (reference sequence). The length of the CDR3 is 14 residues. The CDR3 loop reads CSALGPERVTEAFF. In DNA, the CDR3 is TGCAGTGCTTTAGGGCCGGAGAGGGTCACTGAAGCTTTCTTT.

This clonotype was seen ten or more times. The CDR3, as DNA: TGCAGTGCTTTTATATCTGAGCGGGAGCCTCCCACAGATACGCAGTATTTT. It encodes CSAFISEREPPTDTQYF. The chain carries TRBV20-1 and TRBJ2-3, with 8 positions matching TRBD2. Looked up from germline, CDR1 is DFQATT and CDR2 is SNEGSKA (reference sequence). Trimming cost V 5 bases and J 2 bases; bases outside gene matches: 15. This CDR3 region has 17 residues.

V and J are TRBV5-1 and TRBJ1-3; D possibly corresponds to TRBD1 (5 bases). V lost 3 bases and J 2 bases, leaving 9 bases between the germline ends. The CDR3 is 14 residues long. Germline CDR1 and CDR2: SGHRS and YFSETQ. The CDR3 DNA reads TGCGCCAGCAGCTCACAGGCAACTGGAAACACCATATATTTT. It codes for CASSSQATGNTIYF.

This chain connects TRBV7-9 to TRBJ2-1, with 9 nucleotides matching TRBD1. There are 12 residues in the CDR3. V gave up 5 bases and J gave up 10 bases; unmatched junction bases: 3. Germline CDR1 SEHNR, CDR2 FQNEAQ (reference sequence). The CDR3 nucleotides read TGTGCCAGCAGCGTACAGGGGGCGGAGCAGTTCTTC. The encoded protein is CASSVQGAEQFF. Combining the CDR3 with reference TRBV7-9 and TRBJ2-1 gives the whole variable domain DTGVSQNPRHKITKRGQNVTFRCDPISEHNRLYWYRQTLGQGPEFLTYFQNEAQLEKSRLLSDRFSAERPKGSFSTLEIQRTEQGDSAMYLCASSVQGAEQFFGPGTRLTVL.

The gene calls are TRBV7-3 and TRBJ2-1; possibly TRBD2 for D (6 bases). Per the germline V gene, CDR1 is SGHTA and CDR2 is FQGTGA. CDR3 length equals 15 residues. V was clipped by 0 bases and J by 9 bases, with 15 bases between them. The CDR3 nucleotides are TGTGCCAGCAGCTTAACGTCCTCCTCCGGGGGTGAGCAGTTCTTC. Encoded protein: CASSLTSSSGGEQFF.

This clonotype came up a few times. This CDR3 reads CSARTISGGSYNEQFF. The CDR3 region has the DNA TGCAGTGCTAGAACAATAAGCGGGGGGTCCTACAATGAGCAGTTCTTC. J is TRBJ2-1 and V is TRBV20-1; 9 bases map to TRBD2. The V gene's germline CDR1 is DFQATT and CDR2 SNEGSKA (reference sequence). V gave up 2 bases and J gave up 1 base; unmatched junction bases: 6. CDR3 length: 16 residues.

As for this clonotype: One end of the junction varies from germline; a read error may be responsible. The rearrangement joins TRBV20-1 to TRBJ2-1; the D gene is possibly TRBD2 (5 bases). The germline V gene has CDR1 DFQATT and CDR2 SNEGSKA (reference sequence). The CDR3 totals 14 residues. The CDR3 region is CSAKSAVSYNKQFF. The CDR3, as DNA: TGCAGTGCTAAATCAGCGGTATCCTACAATAAGCAGTTCTTC.

The rearrangement joins TRBV27 to TRBJ2-1, with 13 bases lining up with TRBD2. The junction had 9 bases not matched to a gene; V was cut back by 0 bases and J by 4 bases. This CDR3 has 19 residues. Germline V gives CDR1 MNHEY, CDR2 SMNVEV (reference sequence). The CDR3 loop reads CASSLSWGLAGPPYNEQFF. CDR3 in DNA: TGTGCCAGCAGTTTATCGTGGGGACTAGCGGGACCTCCATACAATGAGCAGTTCTTC.

This sequence joins TRBV20-1 and TRBJ2-7, with TRBD2 matching 8 bases. The V segment lost 6 bases and the J segment 0 bases; nucleotides outside the gene matches: 10. This CDR3 is built from 15 residues. The germline V gene has CDR1 DFQATT and CDR2 SNEGSKA (reference sequence). For the CDR3, the DNA is TGCAGTGCCAAGGTCTCTAGCGGGTTCTCCTACGAGCAGTACTTC. It specifies CSAKVSSGFSYEQYF.

This sequence joins TRBV27 and TRBJ2-7; 9 bases match TRBD2. This CDR3 spans 16 amino acids. With 3 bases clipped from V and 4 bases from J, the junction kept 10 bases outside the gene matches. Germline values: CDR1 MNHEY, CDR2 SMNVEV (reference sequence). This CDR3 is CASSFGSGSRGYEQYF. In DNA, the CDR3 is TGTGCCAGCAGTTTTGGTAGCGGGAGTCGGGGGTACGAGCAGTACTTC.

The DNA for the CDR3 is TGTGCCAGCTCACGGGACAGGATCTTTGAAAAACTGTTTTTT. Its protein product is CASSRDRIFEKLFF. The chain employs TRBV18 and TRBJ1-4, with TRBD1 matching 8 bases. Trimming took 4 bases from V and 7 from J; bases not matched to a gene: 5. Germline V CDR1 and CDR2: KGHSH, LQKENI. The CDR3 runs 14 residues.

The rearrangement joins TRBV29-1 to TRBJ2-5, with 7 bases lining up with TRBD2. The CDR3 sequence is 13 residues long. CDR1 and CDR2 (germline): SQVTM, ANQGSEA. Losses at the gene ends were 3 bases for V and 9 bases for J; bases not matched to a gene: 10. The CDR3 DNA is TGCAGCGTTGAGCCTAGCGGTACCTCGGCCCAGTACTTC. It yields the protein CSVEPSGTSAQYF.

With respect to this clonotype: One junction end disagrees with the germline gene, perhaps due to a read error. The chain joins TRBV20-1 to TRBJ1-5; D gene ambiguous. This CDR3 spans 15 amino acids. In germline, CDR1 is DFQATT, CDR2 SNEGSKA (reference sequence). The chain's CDR3 is CSARDSEGINQPQHF. DNA for the CDR3: TGTAGTGCTAGAGATTCGGAAGGGATCAATCAGCCCCAGCATTTT.

In its sample, this clonotype was seen many times. The chain combines TRBV12-3 or TRBV12-4 with TRBJ2-7; D not resolved. Trimming cost V 1 base and J 5 bases, with 6 bases left between them. The CDR3 runs to 12 residues. The CDR3 loop reads CASSLGLHEQYF. The CDR3 bases are TGTGCCAGCAGTTTAGGACTCCACGAGCAGTACTTC.

The chain employs TRBV20-1 and TRBJ2-7; D is unresolved. The closer fit of TRBJ2-5 to the DNA end suggests the J call may be wrong. This CDR3 contains 15 residues. Germline lookup yields CDR1 DFQATT and CDR2 SNEGSKA (reference sequence). The CDR3 DNA reads as TGCAGTGCTAGAGATGATCTGGCCAGTCAAGAGACCCAGTACTTC. This encodes CSARDDLASQETQYF.